The 12 T cell receptor beta chains reported below all come from one sample, sequenced in a study of Ad26.COV2.S vaccination and SARS-CoV-2 variants. As to treatment: approximately 18 received Ad26.COV2.S at low or high dose, single or two shots; roughly 5 received placebo; per-sample allocation not given. The samples date from day 63 after the first vaccine or placebo injection. Measured with immunoSEQ multiplex PCR; TCRdb has only the in-frame clones, and not every one. The table has 430,000 or so clones, roughly 89% seen once. This specimen consisted of peripheral blood, obtained in a trial of Ad26.COV2.S vaccine versus placebo. The receptors shown here come from a person aged 18-60 years who received the Ad26.COV2.S COVID-19 vaccine or a placebo.

The chain is built from TRBV19 and TRBJ1-1; D is uncertain. The CDR3 consists of 12 residues. The V and J ends lost 7 bases and 10 bases respectively, with 16 bases between them. Germline-derived CDR1 and CDR2 are LNHDA and SQIVND (reference sequence). The CDR3: CASTVLAGAAFF. The CDR3 DNA follows: TGTGCCAGTACCGTCTTGGCGGGCGCAGCTTTCTTT.

V and J are TRBV4-1 and TRBJ2-1; TRBD2 aligns across 13 bases. J lost 8 bases, V lost 0 bases, and 10 bases had no gene match. Looked up from germline, CDR1 is MGHRA and CDR2 is YSYEKL. The CDR3 has 18 residues. In nucleotides, the CDR3 is TGCGCCAGCAGCCAAGACTCTCTGACTAGCGGGAGGCGAGATGAGCAGTTCTTC. It yields the protein CASSQDSLTSGRRDEQFF.

The V gene is TRBV7-2, the J gene TRBJ2-3, with a weak D call TRBD2 (6 bases). Germline CDR1 and CDR2: SGHTA and FQGNSA. V shed 4 bases and J shed 1 base, with 9 bases lying between them. The CDR3 covers 14 residues. The CDR3 DNA follows: TGTGCCAGCAGCTCAGGGACTGGCACAGATACGCAGTATTTT. This sequence encodes CASSSGTGTDTQYF. Together with reference TRBV7-2 and TRBJ2-3, the CDR3 gives the full variable domain: GAGVSQSPSNKVTEKGKDVELRCDPISGHTALYWYRQSLGQGLEFLIYFQGNSAPDKSGLPSDRFSAERTGGSVSTLTIQRTQQEDSAVYLCASSSGTGTDTQYFGPGTRLTVL.

Only a few counts were recorded for this clone. The gene calls are TRBV5-4 and TRBJ2-2; 9 bases match TRBD1. This CDR3 comprises 15 residues. CDR1 is SGHNT and CDR2 is YYREEE in the germline V gene (reference sequence). V trimming: 4 bases; J trimming: 6 bases; junction bases outside the gene matches: 7. CDR3 in amino acids: CASSLPGQGAGELFF. CDR3 nucleotide sequence: TGTGCCAGCAGCCTGCCGGGACAGGGCGCCGGGGAGCTGTTTTTT.

The CDR3, as DNA: TGCGCCAGCAGCCAAGCGATGGCCGTCTACAATGAGCAGTTCTTC. Amino acids: CASSQAMAVYNEQFF. The rearrangement links TRBV4-1 to TRBJ2-1; D not resolved. CDR3 size: 15 residues. The germline V gene encodes CDR1 MGHRA and CDR2 YSYEKL. V lost 1 base and J 3 bases, leaving 10 bases between the germline ends.

This clone was seen once. The chain couples TRBV14 to TRBJ1-1, with TRBD1 matching over 8 bases. Trimming took 6 bases from V and 0 from J; bases not matched to a gene: 12. Per the germline V gene, CDR1 is SGHDN and CDR2 is FVKESK. This CDR3 region has 17 residues. CDR3 amino acids: CASSRRAGTGMNTEAFF. In DNA, the CDR3 is TGTGCCAGCAGTAGGAGGGCCGGGACAGGAATGAACACTGAAGCTTTCTTT.

The chain combines TRBV2 with TRBJ2-1; 7 bases map to TRBD1. J gave up 10 bases and V 7 bases, and 19 bases lay outside the gene matches. CDR1 is SNHLY, CDR2 FYNNEI, per germline. The CDR3 runs 16 residues. In DNA form, the CDR3 reads TGTGCCAGCAAGGGGGCTAGGTGGACTCAAATCACGGAGCAGTTCTTC. Translation: CASKGARWTQITEQFF.

The V and J genes are TRBV9 and TRBJ1-6; tentatively, D is TRBD1 (5 bases). The CDR3 consists of 16 residues. The germline V gene encodes CDR1 SGDLS and CDR2 YYNGEE. V gave up 0 bases and J gave up 2 bases, with 9 bases separating them. The CDR3 reads CASSVDQGPYNSPLHF. The DNA for the CDR3 is TGTGCCAGCAGCGTAGATCAGGGTCCCTATAATTCACCCCTCCACTTT.

There are a few counts of this clone. The rearrangement uses TRBV7-3 and TRBJ2-2; D perhaps matches TRBD1 (6 bases). The CDR3 totals 14 residues. V lost 8 bases, J lost 5 bases, and 15 bases lay in between. CDR1 is SGHTA, CDR2 FQGTGA, per germline. CDR3 amino acids: CASGTGLGTGELFF. In DNA, the CDR3 is TGTGCCAGCGGAACAGGGCTGGGGACCGGGGAGCTGTTTTTT.

This sequence joins TRBV6-5 and TRBJ1-4; no clear D. V was clipped by 4 bases and J by 7 bases, with 19 bases between them. The germline V gene encodes CDR1 MNHEY and CDR2 SVGAGI. This CDR3 has 16 amino acids. CDR3 in DNA: TGTGCCAGCAGTTCCACCGGGGAGGGTGGTAGTGAAAAACTGTTTTTT. It is translated as CASSSTGEGGSEKLFF.

This clone was counted a single time. V usage is TRBV14 and J usage is TRBJ2-1; D unresolved. V lost 0 bases, J lost 4 bases, and 4 bases lay in between. The CDR3 covers 13 residues. Germline-derived CDR1 and CDR2 are SGHDN and FVKESK. The CDR3 DNA reads as TGTGCCAGCAGCCAAGACACGTACAATGAGCAGTTCTTC. Translation: CASSQDTYNEQFF.

The J gene is TRBJ2-1, the V gene TRBV4-1; 7 nucleotides match TRBD1. The germline CDR1 and CDR2 sequences are MGHRA and YSYEKL. J lost 4 bases, V lost 0 bases, and 9 bases had no gene match. CDR3 length: 17 residues. Written as DNA, the CDR3 is TGCGCCAGCAGCCAAGATCAGGACAGGATCCCGTACAATGAGCAGTTCTTC. It encodes CASSQDQDRIPYNEQFF.